The clone carrying this T cell receptor beta chain was seen more than once but under ten times. The data are from a study of blood T cells in healthy people across ages. The second PCR ran roughly 6 to 11 cycles with a sample-barcoded 5' primer and J-beta primers. TCRdb used MiXCR to reprocess the 5' RACE reads, holding one entry per CDR3 protein. This sample has about 1.8 million distinct CDR3 sequences, with 49% found just once. V lost 3 bases and J lost 5, with 14 bases in between. The CDR3 runs to 15 residues. From germline, CDR1 is MNHEY and CDR2 SMNVEV (reference sequence). The sequenced sample consisted of blood. The chain uses TRBV27 and TRBJ2-1; D tentatively reads TRBD1 or TRBD2 (6 bases each). This TCR was sampled from a woman between 35 and 50 years old in good health. DNA of the CDR3: TGTGCCAGCAGTTTTGGGGGGCAACCCAACAATGAGCAGTTCTTC. This sequence encodes CASSFGGQPNNEQFF.